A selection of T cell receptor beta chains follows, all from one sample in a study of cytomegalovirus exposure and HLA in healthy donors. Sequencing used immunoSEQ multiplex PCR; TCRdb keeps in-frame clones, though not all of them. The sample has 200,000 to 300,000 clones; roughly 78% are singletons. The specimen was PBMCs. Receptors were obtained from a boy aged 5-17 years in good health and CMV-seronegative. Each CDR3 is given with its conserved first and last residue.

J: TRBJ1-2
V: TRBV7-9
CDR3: CASSLQGGGDYGYTF

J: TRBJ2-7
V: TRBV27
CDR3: CASSPQADYEQYF

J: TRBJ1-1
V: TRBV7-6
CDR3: CASSVTQGAGTEAFF

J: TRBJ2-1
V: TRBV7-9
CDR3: CASSLALGQRNEQFF

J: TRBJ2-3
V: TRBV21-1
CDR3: CASSKARTGGPEVPDTQYF

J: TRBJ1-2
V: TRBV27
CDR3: CASSRQGPNYGYTF

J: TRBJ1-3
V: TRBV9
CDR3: CASSVGTGTSGNTIYF

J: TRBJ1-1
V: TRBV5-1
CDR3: CASSLGWLMNTEAFF

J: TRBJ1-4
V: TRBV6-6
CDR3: CAATRATNEKLFF

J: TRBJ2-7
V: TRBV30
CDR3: CAWSVTSGRQYEQYF

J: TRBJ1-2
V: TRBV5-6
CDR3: CASSLVSYPYGYTF

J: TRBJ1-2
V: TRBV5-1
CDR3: CASSSDTASASCGYTF

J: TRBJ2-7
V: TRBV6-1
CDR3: CASSVLDRARYEQYF

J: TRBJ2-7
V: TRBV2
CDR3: CASIGGSYEQYF

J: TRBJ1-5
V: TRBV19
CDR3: CASSIDRGYSNQPQHF

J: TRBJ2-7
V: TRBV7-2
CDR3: CASSLAREYEQYF

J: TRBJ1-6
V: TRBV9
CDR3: CASSVDLTREPLHF

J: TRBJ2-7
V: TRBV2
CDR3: CASSSDRGSYEQYF

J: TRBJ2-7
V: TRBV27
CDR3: CASMGDSYEQYF

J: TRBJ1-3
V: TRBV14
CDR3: CASSQEQGGNTIYF

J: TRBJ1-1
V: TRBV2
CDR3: CASSETGYTEAFF

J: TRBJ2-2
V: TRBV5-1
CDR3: CASSLVLGASGPTGELFF

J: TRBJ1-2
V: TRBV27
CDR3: CASSLRQGAGYTF

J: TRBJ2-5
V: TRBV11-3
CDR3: CASSLRLRETQYF

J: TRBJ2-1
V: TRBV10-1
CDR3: CASSDLERGTYNEQFF

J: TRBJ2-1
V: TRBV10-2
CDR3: CASTAKLGHEQFF

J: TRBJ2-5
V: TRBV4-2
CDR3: CASSQVVRLAGGLGETQYF

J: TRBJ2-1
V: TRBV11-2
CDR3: CASSLDPPGAGNEQFF

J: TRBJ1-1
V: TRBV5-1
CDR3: CASSRGGPTEAFF

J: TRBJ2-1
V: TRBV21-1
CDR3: CASSKQITNPHSYNEQFF

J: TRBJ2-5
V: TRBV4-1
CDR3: CASSQELAGDRGQYF

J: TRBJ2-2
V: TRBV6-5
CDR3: CASSLDRGTGELFF

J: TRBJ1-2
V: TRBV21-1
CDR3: CASSKDATPKRVSYGYTF

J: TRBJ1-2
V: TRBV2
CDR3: CASSEGGYGYTF

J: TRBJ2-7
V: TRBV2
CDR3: CASRRGSPLGAEQYF

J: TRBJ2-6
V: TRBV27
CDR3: CASSTGRESSGANVLTF

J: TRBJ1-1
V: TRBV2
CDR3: CATREANTEAFF

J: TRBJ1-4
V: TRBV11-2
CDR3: CASSSPSEKLFF

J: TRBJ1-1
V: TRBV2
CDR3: CASSEQGKRWTEAFF

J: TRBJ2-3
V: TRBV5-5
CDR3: CASSTGLAGGDTQYF